The 7 T cell receptor beta chains below come from one sample, sequenced in a study of T cells after yellow fever vaccination. TCRdb analysed the 5' RACE reads with MiXCR anew, one entry per CDR3 protein. This table holds hundreds of thousands of distinct CDR3 sequences, about a fifth found once. Specimen: PBMCs, collected approximately 20 days after the first yellow fever vaccination. These receptors were collected from a man younger than 30 who received the YFV17D yellow fever vaccine.

The chain carries TRBV7-2 and TRBJ1-5; TRBD1 might be the D (6 bases). V dropped 5 bases and J dropped 3 bases, with 17 bases sitting between them. The CDR3 is 16 residues long. CDR1 is SGHTA and CDR2 is FQGNSA in the germline V gene. The CDR3 here is CASSPHVRDINQPQHF. Here the CDR3 DNA reads TGTGCCAGCAGCCCCCACGTCCGGGACATCAATCAGCCCCAGCATTTT.

This clonotype was recorded a few times. The chain links TRBV6-2 or TRBV6-3 to TRBJ2-7; D not resolved. The CDR3 contains 13 residues. V lost 7 bases to trimming and J lost 6 bases, with 16 bases between them. Germline V lookup: CDR1 MNHEY, CDR2 SVGEGT. Here the CDR3 DNA reads TGTGCCAGCACCTACCGATCCGAGGCCGAGCAGTACGTC. It is translated as CASTYRSEAEQYV.

The chain employs TRBV5-1 and TRBJ1-1; no firm D call. Trimming pared 2 bases from V and 1 base from J, leaving 9 bases between. There are 14 residues in the CDR3. Germline V gene lookup returns CDR1 SGHRS and CDR2 YFSETQ. The CDR3 loop is CASSFANQNTEAFF. The CDR3 coding sequence is TGCGCCAGCAGCTTTGCTAACCAGAACACTGAAGCTTTCTTT.

The rearrangement links TRBV10-3 to TRBJ2-7; 13 nucleotides line up with TRBD2. The length of the CDR3 is 14 residues. Unmatched junction bases numbered 3, after V lost 6 bases and J lost 4 bases. CDR1 and CDR2 from the germline V gene are ENHRY and SYGVKD. The CDR3 DNA is TGTGCCATCAGGGGACTAGCGGGGCGGTACGAGCAGTACTTC. As protein: CAIRGLAGRYEQYF.

The sample holds a few counts of this clonotype. The V gene is TRBV20-1, the J gene TRBJ1-1; no definite D call. Trimming removed 0 bases at V and 6 bases at J, with 11 bases between. CDR3 length equals 13 residues. Germline V gene lookup returns CDR1 DFQATT and CDR2 SNEGSKA (reference sequence). CDR3 sequence: CSARDPNRAEAFF. The CDR3 DNA sequence: TGCAGTGCTAGAGATCCCAACAGAGCTGAAGCTTTCTTT.

V usage is TRBV4-1 and J usage is TRBJ2-5, with 8 bases aligning to TRBD2. CDR1 and CDR2 from the germline V gene are MGHRA and YSYEKL. V lost 4 bases, J lost 6 bases, and 16 bases stayed unmatched. The CDR3 consists of 17 residues. CDR3 nucleotides: TGCGCCAGCAGCCGCTCCCTCAATAGCGGGGACCCAAAGACCCAGTACTTC. The encoded protein is CASSRSLNSGDPKTQYF.

This CDR3 is CASSTGVGWSTEAFF. In DNA form, the CDR3 reads TGTGCCAGCAGCACAGGGGTTGGATGGAGCACTGAAGCTTTCTTT. The chain carries TRBV7-9 and TRBJ1-1, with 7 bases that match TRBD1. Germline loops: CDR1 SEHNR, CDR2 FQNEAQ (reference sequence). The CDR3 is 15 amino acids. Germline trimming cut 5 bases from V and 4 bases from J; bases unmatched to any gene: 10.